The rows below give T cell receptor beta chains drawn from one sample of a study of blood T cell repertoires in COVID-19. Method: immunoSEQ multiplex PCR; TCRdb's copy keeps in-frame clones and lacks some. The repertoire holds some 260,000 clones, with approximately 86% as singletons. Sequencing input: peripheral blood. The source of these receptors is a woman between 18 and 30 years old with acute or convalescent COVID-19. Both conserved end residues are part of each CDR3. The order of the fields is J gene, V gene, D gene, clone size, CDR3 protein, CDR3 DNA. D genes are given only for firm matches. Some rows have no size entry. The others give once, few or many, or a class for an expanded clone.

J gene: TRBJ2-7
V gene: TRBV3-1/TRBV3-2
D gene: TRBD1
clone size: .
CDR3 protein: CASSPGQGTPFYEQYF
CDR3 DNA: TGTGCCAGCAGCCCGGGACAGGGGACCCCCTTCTACGAGCAGTACTTC

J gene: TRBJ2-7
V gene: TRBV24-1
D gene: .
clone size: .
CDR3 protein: CATSDSTWGGEQYF
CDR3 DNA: TGTGCCACCAGTGATTCGACTTGGGGCGGCGAGCAGTACTTC

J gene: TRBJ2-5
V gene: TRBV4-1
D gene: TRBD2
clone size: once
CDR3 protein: CASSQVEGTSGSETQYF
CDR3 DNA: TGCGCCAGCAGCCAAGTCGAAGGGACTAGCGGGTCGGAGACCCAGTACTTC

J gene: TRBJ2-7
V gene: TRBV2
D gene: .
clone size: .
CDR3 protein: CASITTLEGFSYEQYF
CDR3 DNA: TGTGCCAGCATCACGACGTTGGAGGGGTTCTCCTACGAGCAGTACTTC

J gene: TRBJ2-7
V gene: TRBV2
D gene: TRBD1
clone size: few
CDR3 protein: CASREGSGQSYEQYF
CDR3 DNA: TGTGCCAGCAGAGAAGGGTCGGGACAGTCCTACGAGCAGTACTTC

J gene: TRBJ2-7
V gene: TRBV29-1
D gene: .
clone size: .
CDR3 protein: CSVEEPITYEQYF
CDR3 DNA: TGCAGCGTTGAAGAGCCTATTACCTACGAGCAGTACTTC

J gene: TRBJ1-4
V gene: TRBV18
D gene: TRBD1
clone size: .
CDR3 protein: CASSPPGQGVVSNEKLFF
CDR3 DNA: TGTGCCAGCTCACCGCCGGGACAGGGTGTGGTATCTAATGAAAAACTGTTTTTT

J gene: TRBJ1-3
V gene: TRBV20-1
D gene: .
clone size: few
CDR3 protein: CSANSENTIYF
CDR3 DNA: TGCAGTGCTAACAGTGAAAACACCATATATTTT

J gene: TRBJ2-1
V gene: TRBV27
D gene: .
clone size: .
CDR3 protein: CASREGLPLNNEQFF
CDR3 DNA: TGTGCCAGCAGAGAGGGTTTACCCCTCAACAATGAGCAGTTCTTC

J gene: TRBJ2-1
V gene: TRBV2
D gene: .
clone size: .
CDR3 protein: CASRDTSWDEQFF
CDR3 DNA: TGTGCCAGCAGAGATACTAGCTGGGATGAGCAGTTCTTC

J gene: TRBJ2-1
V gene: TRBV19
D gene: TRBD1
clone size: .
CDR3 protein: CASVLGRTGVYEQFF
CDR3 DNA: TGTGCCAGCGTCTTGGGTCGGACAGGGGTTTATGAGCAGTTCTTC

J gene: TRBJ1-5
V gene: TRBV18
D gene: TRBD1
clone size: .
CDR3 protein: CASSPRGQGNQPQHF
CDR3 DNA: TGTGCCAGCTCACCTCGGGGACAGGGAAATCAGCCCCAGCATTTT

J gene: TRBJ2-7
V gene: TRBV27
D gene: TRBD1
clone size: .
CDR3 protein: CASSPGPGQTSYEQYF
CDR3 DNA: TGTGCCAGCAGTCCAGGGCCGGGACAGACCTCCTACGAGCAGTACTTC

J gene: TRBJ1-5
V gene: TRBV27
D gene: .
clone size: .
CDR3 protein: CASSSDRGNQPQHF
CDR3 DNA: TGTGCCAGCAGTTCGGACAGAGGGAATCAGCCCCAGCATTTT

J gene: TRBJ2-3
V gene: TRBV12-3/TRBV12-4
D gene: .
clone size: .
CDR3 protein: CASSRLYTDTQYF
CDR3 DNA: TGTGCCAGCAGCCGACTTTACACAGATACGCAGTATTTT

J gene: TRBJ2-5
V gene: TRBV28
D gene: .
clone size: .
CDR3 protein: CASSRIPTVETQYF
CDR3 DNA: TGTGCCAGCAGCCGTATCCCCACGGTGGAGACCCAGTACTTC

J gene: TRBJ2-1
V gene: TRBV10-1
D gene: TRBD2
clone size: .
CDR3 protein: CASSFGLAGGGTYNEQFF
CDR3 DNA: TGCGCCAGCAGCTTTGGACTAGCGGGAGGAGGAACCTACAATGAGCAGTTCTTC

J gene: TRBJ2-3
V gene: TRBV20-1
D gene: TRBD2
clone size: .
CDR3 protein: CSASWEREADTQYF
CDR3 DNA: TGCAGTGCTAGTTGGGAGCGGGAGGCGGATACGCAGTATTTT

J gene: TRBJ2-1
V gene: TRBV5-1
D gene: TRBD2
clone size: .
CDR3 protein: CASSPVAGGPYNEQFF
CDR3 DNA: TGCGCCAGCAGCCCTGTAGCGGGAGGGCCGTACAATGAGCAGTTCTTC

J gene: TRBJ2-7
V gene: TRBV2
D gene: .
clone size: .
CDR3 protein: CASRSDRSSYEQYF
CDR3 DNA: TGTGCCAGCAGATCCGACAGGAGCTCCTACGAGCAGTACTTC

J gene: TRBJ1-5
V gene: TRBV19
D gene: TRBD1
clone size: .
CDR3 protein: CASHLGQGRSNQPQHF
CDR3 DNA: TGTGCCAGCCACCTTGGACAGGGTAGAAGCAATCAGCCCCAGCATTTT

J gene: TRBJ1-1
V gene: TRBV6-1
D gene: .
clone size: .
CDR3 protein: CASSERRLEAFF
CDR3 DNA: TGTGCCAGCAGTGAAAGGCGGTTGGAAGCTTTCTTT

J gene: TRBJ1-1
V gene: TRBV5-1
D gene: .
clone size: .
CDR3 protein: CASSLRGMNTEAFF
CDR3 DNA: TGCGCCAGCAGCTTGCGGGGGATGAACACTGAAGCTTTCTTT

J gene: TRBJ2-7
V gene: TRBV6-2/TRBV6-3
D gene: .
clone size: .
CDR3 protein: CASSPVPQGQYF
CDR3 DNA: TGTGCCAGCAGTCCAGTTCCCCAGGGGCAGTACTTC

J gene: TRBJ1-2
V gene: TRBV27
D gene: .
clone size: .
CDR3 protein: CASSSLSVGGIIGGYTF
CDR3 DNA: TGTGCCAGCAGTTCTTTGTCCGTTGGGGGGATAATAGGCGGCTACACCTTC

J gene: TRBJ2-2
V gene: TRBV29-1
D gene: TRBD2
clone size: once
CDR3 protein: CSVGRAGSNTGELFF
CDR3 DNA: TGCAGCGTCGGGAGGGCAGGATCAAACACCGGGGAGCTGTTTTTT

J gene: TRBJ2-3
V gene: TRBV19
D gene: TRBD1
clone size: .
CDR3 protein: CASSTPGQGLSDTQYF
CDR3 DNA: TGTGCCAGTAGCACGCCGGGACAGGGGTTATCAGATACGCAGTATTTT

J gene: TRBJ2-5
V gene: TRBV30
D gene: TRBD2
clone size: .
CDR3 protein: CAWSVLQTSGSPQYF
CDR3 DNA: TGTGCCTGGAGTGTTCTCCAGACTAGCGGGAGTCCCCAGTACTTC

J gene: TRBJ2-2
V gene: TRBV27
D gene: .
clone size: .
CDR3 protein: CASSLSWPGELFF
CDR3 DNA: TGTGCCAGCAGTTTATCTTGGCCCGGGGAGCTGTTTTTT

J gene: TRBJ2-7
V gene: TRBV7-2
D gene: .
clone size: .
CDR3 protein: CASSRRPRGSPYEQYF
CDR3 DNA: TGTGCCAGCAGCCGCCGGCCTCGGGGTAGCCCCTACGAGCAGTACTTC

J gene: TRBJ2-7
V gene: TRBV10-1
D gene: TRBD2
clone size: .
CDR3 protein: CASSEGTSGYEQYF
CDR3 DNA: TGCGCCAGCAGTGAGGGGACTAGCGGATACGAGCAGTACTTC

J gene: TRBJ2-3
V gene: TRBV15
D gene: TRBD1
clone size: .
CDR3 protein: CATSRQGDATDTQYF
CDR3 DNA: TGTGCCACCAGCAGACAGGGGGACGCCACAGATACGCAGTATTTT

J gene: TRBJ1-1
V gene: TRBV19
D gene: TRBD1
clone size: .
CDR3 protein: CASGGQGQAFF
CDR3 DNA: TGTGCCAGTGGGGGACAGGGACAAGCTTTCTTT

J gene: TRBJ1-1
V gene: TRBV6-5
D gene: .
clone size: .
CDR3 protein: CASSYGPGGHTEAFF
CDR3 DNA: TGTGCCAGCAGTTACGGTCCGGGAGGGCACACTGAAGCTTTCTTT

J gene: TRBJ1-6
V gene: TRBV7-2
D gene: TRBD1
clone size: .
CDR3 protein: CASRGQGRSPLHF
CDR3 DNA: TGTGCCAGCAGGGGACAGGGACGGTCACCCCTCCACTTT

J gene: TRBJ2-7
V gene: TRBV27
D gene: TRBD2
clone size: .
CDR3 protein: CASSWGLAEYEQYF
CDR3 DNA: TGTGCCAGCAGTTGGGGACTAGCGGAATACGAGCAGTACTTC

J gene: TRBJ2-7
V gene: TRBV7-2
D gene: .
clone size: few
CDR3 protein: CASSLGAGRGLEQYF
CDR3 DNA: TGTGCCAGCAGCTTAGGAGCAGGAAGAGGACTCGAGCAGTACTTC

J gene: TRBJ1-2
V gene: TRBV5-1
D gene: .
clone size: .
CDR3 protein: CASSLGGTSNYGYTF
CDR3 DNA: TGCGCCAGCAGCTTGGGTGGCACCTCTAACTATGGCTACACCTTC

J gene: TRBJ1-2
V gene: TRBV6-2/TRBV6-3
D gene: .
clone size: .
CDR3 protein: CASSYSWRSDYGYTF
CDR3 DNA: TGTGCCAGCAGTTACTCTTGGCGGTCGGACTATGGCTACACCTTC

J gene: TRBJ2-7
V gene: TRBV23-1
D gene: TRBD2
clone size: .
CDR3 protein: CASSQSGTSGYF
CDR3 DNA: TGCGCCAGCAGTCAATCCGGGACTAGCGGGTACTTC

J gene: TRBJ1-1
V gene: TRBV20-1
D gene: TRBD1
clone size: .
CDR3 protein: CSASLTGGVNTEAFF
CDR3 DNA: TGCAGTGCTAGTCTCACAGGGGGAGTGAACACTGAAGCTTTCTTT